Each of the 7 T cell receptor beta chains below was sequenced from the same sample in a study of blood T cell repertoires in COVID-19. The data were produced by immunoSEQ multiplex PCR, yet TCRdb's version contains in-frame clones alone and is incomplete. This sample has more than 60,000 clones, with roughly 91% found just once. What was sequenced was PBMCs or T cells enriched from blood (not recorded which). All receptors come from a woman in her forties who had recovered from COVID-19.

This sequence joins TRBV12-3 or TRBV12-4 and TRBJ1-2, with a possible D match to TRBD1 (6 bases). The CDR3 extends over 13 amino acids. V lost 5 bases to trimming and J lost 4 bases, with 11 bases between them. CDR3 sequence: CASSQPDSYGYTF. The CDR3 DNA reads TGTGCCAGCAGTCAGCCGGACAGCTATGGCTACACCTTC.

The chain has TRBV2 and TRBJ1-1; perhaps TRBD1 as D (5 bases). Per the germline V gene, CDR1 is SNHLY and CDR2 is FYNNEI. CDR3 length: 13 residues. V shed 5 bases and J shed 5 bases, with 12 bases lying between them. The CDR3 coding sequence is TGTGCCAGCAGTCCAAGTGGGGGGACTGAAGCTTTCTTT. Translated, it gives CASSPSGGTEAFF.

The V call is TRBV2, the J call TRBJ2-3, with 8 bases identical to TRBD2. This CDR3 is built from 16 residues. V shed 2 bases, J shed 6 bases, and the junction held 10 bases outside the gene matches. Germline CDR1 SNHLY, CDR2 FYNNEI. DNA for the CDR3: TGTGCCAGCAGTGAACGAGACGGGGGGGCCACGGATACGCAGTATTTT. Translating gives CASSERDGGATDTQYF.

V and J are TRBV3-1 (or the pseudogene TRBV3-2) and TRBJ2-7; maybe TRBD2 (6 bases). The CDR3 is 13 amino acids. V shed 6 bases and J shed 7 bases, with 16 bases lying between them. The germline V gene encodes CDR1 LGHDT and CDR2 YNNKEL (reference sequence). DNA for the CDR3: TGTGCCAGCAGTCAAAGGCGGGAATGGGAGCAGTACTTC. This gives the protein CASSQRREWEQYF.

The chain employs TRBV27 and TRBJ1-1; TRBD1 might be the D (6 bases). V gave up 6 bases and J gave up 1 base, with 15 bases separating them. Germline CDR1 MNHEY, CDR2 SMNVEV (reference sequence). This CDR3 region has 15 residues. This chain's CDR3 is CASRLQGKQNTEAFF. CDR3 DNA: TGTGCCAGCAGATTACAGGGTAAACAGAACACTGAAGCTTTCTTT.

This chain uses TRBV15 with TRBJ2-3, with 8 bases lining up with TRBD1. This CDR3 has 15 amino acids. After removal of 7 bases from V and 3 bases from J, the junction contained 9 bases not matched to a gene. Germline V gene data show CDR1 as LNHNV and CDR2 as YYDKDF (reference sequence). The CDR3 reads CATTQGAFGTDTQYF. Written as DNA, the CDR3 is TGTGCCACCACCCAGGGGGCTTTTGGGACAGATACGCAGTATTTT.

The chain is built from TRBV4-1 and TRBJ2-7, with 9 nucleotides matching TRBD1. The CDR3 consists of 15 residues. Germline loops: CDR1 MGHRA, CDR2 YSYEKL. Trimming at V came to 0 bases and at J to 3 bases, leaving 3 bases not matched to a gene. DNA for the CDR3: TGCGCCAGCAGCCAAGAGGGGACAGGGAACTACGAGCAGTACTTC. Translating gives CASSQEGTGNYEQYF.